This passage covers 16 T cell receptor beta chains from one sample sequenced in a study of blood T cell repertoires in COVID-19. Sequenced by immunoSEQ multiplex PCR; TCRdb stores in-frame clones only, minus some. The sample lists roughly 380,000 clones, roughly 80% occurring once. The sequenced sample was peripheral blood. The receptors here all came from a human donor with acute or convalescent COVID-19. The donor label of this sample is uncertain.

CDR3 sequence reads: CASSQDRYYGYTF. The CDR3 DNA reads TGTGCCAGCAGCCAGGACAGGTACTATGGCTACACCTTC. The chain employs TRBV6-5 and TRBJ1-2; TRBD1 agrees at 7 bases. CDR1 and CDR2 from the germline V gene are MNHEY and SVGAGI. The CDR3 has 13 residues. After removal of 6 bases from V and 3 bases from J, the junction contained 4 bases not matched to a gene.

The CDR3 sequence: CSAAENTDTQYF. The DNA of the CDR3 is TGCAGCGCCGCGGAGAACACAGATACGCAGTATTTT. This chain joins TRBV29-1 and TRBJ2-3; D gene uncertain. Germline V gene sequence: CDR1 SQVTM, CDR2 ANQGSEA. Between the trimmed V and J ends, which lost 7 bases and 2 bases, there was a span of 10 bases. This CDR3 comprises 12 residues.

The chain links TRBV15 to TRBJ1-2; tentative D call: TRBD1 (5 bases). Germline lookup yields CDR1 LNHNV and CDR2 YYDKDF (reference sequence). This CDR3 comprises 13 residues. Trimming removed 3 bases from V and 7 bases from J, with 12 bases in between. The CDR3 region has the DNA TGTGCCACCAGCAGCGCTACAGGTTTTGGCTACACCTTC. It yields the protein CATSSATGFGYTF.

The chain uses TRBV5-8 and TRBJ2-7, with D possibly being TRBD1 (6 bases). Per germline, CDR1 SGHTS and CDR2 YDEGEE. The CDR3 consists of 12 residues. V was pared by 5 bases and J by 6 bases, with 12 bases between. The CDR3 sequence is CASRRYRVEQYF. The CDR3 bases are TGTGCCAGCAGACGGTACAGGGTCGAGCAGTACTTC.

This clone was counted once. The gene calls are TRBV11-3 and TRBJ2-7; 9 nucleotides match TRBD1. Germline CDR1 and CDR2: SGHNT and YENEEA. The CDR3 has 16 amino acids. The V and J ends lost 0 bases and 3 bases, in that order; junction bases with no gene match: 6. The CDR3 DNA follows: TGTGCCAGCAGCTTAGATCGGGACAGGGAGGGCTACGAGCAGTACTTC. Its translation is CASSLDRDREGYEQYF.

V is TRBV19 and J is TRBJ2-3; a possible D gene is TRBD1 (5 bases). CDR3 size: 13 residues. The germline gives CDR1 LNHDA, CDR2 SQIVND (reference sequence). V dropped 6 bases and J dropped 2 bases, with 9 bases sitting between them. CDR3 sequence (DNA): TGTGCCAGTAGATCGACAGCCACAGATACGCAGTATTTT. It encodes CASRSTATDTQYF.

Written as DNA, the CDR3 is TGTGCCAGCAAGGGCGGGCCATACAATGAGCAGTTCTTC. Its protein is CASKGGPYNEQFF. The genes are TRBV6-5 and TRBJ2-1; D perhaps matches TRBD2 (5 bases). Trimming removed 7 bases from V and 4 bases from J, with 11 bases in between. The CDR3 loop spans 13 amino acids. Germline lookup yields CDR1 MNHEY and CDR2 SVGAGI.

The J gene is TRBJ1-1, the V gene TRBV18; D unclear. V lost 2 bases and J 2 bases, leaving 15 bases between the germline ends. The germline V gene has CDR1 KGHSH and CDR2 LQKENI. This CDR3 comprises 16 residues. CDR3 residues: CASSPTGVRSNTEAFF. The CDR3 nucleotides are TGTGCCAGCTCACCAACCGGGGTCCGTAGCAACACTGAAGCTTTCTTT. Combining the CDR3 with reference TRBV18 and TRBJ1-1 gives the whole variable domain NAGVMQNPRHLVRRRGQEARLRCSPMKGHSHVYWYRQLPEEGLKFMVYLQKENIIDESGMPKERFSAEFPKEGPSILRIQQVVRGDSAAYFCASSPTGVRSNTEAFFGQGTRLTVV.

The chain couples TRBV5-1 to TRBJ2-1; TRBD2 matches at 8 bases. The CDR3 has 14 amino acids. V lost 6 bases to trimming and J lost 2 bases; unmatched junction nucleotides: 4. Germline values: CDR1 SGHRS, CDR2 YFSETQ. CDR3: CASTAGGTYNEQFF. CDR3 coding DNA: TGCGCCAGCACCGCGGGGGGAACCTACAATGAGCAGTTCTTC. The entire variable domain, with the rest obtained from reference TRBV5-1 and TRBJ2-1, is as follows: KAGVTQTPRYLIKTRGQQVTLSCSPISGHRSVSWYQQTPGQGLQFLFEYFSETQRNKGNFPGRFSGRQFSNSRSEMNVSTLELGDSALYLCASTAGGTYNEQFFGPGTRLTVL.

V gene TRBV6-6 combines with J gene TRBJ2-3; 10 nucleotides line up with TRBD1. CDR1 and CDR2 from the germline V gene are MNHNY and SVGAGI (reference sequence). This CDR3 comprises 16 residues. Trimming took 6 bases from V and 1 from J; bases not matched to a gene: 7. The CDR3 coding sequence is TGTGCCAGCAGACCCACCGGGACAGGGGGCACAGATACGCAGTATTTT. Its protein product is CASRPTGTGGTDTQYF.

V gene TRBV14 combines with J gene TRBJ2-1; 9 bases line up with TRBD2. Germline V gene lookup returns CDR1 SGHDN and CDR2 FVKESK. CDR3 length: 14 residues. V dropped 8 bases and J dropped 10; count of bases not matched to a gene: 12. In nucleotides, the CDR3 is TGTGCCAGCCGCGGGCGGGAGGGCAGCAAAGAGCAGTTCTTC. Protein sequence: CASRGREGSKEQFF.

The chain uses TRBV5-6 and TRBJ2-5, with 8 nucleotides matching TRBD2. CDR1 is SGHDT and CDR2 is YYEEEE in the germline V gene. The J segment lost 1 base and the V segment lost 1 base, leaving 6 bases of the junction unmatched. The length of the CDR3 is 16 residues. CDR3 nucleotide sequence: TGTGCCAGCAGCTTGCGAGCGGGGGCTATCCAAGAGACCCAGTACTTC. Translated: CASSLRAGAIQETQYF.

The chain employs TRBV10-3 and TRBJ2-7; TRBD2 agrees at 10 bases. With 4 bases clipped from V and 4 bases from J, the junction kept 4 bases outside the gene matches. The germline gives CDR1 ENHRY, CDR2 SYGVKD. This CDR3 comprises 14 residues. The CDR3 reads CAISGERGGYEQYF. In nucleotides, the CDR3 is TGTGCCATCAGTGGGGAGCGGGGGGGATACGAGCAGTACTTC.

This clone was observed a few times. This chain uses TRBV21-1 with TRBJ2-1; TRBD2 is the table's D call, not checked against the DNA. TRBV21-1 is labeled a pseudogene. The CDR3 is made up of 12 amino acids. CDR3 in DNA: TGTGCCAGCAGCAAATCCTGCGATGAGCAGTTCTTC. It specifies CASSKSCDEQFF.

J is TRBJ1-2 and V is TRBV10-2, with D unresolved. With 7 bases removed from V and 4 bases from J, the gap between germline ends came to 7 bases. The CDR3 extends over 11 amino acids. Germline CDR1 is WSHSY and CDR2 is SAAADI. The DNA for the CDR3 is TGCGCCAGCACCGACACCTATGGCTACACCTTC. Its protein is CASTDTYGYTF.

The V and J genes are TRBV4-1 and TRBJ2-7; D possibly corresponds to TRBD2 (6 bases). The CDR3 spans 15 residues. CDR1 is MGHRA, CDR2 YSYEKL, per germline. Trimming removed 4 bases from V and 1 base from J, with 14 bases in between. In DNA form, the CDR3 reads TGCGCCAGCAGCCCCAGCGGGCCGCGATCCTACGAGCAGTACTTC. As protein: CASSPSGPRSYEQYF.